These T cell receptor beta chains were read from a single sample in a study of blood T cell repertoires in COVID-19. This table comes from immunoSEQ multiplex PCR, and its TCRdb copy is limited to in-frame clones, with some not included. Among approximately 230,000 clones listed, approximately 88% were seen once. The sequencing sample was made of peripheral blood. These receptors came from a woman aged 25 to 45 with COVID-19, enrolled during active disease. Both conserved end residues are part of each CDR3. Each record gives: clone size, J gene, D gene, V gene, CDR3 protein, CDR3 DNA. D genes are given only for firm matches. Expanded clones get a size class; other rows say once, few or many, or leave the size out.

abundance: NA
j_gene: TRBJ1-5
d_gene: NA
v_gene: TRBV12-3/TRBV12-4
CDR3aa: CASTQQGNQPQHF
CDR3nt: TGTGCCAGCACCCAACAGGGAAATCAGCCCCAGCATTTT

abundance: NA
j_gene: TRBJ1-1
d_gene: TRBD1
v_gene: TRBV7-8
CDR3aa: CASSVDREPNTEAFF
CDR3nt: TGTGCCAGCAGCGTTGACAGGGAGCCGAACACTGAAGCTTTCTTT

abundance: NA
j_gene: TRBJ2-7
d_gene: TRBD1
v_gene: TRBV6-2/TRBV6-3
CDR3aa: CASSYSVAGQGNPYEQYF
CDR3nt: TGTGCCAGCAGTTACTCGGTGGCGGGACAGGGAAACCCCTACGAGCAGTACTTC

abundance: NA
j_gene: TRBJ2-5
d_gene: TRBD2
v_gene: TRBV11-2
CDR3aa: CASSSPLEAGVETQYF
CDR3nt: TGTGCCAGCAGCTCCCCCCTTGAGGCGGGGGTGGAGACCCAGTACTTC

abundance: NA
j_gene: TRBJ1-5
d_gene: TRBD1
v_gene: TRBV4-3
CDR3aa: CASSHSYDRGRGQPQHF
CDR3nt: TGCGCCAGCAGCCATTCCTACGACAGGGGGCGAGGGCAGCCCCAGCATTTT

abundance: NA
j_gene: TRBJ2-1
d_gene: TRBD2
v_gene: TRBV5-4
CDR3aa: CASSLFPTSGGAYNEQFF
CDR3nt: TGTGCCAGCAGCTTGTTCCCGACTAGCGGGGGCGCCTACAATGAGCAGTTCTTC

abundance: NA
j_gene: TRBJ2-2
d_gene: NA
v_gene: TRBV28
CDR3aa: CACHAPGDTGELFF
CDR3nt: TGTGCCTGCCACGCCCCAGGGGACACCGGGGAGCTGTTTTTT

abundance: once
j_gene: TRBJ2-1
d_gene: NA
v_gene: TRBV28
CDR3aa: CASSLAVNEQFF
CDR3nt: TGTGCCAGCAGTTTGGCGGTCAATGAGCAGTTCTTC

abundance: NA
j_gene: TRBJ2-2
d_gene: NA
v_gene: TRBV5-1
CDR3aa: CASSERIQGSGELFF
CDR3nt: TGCGCCAGCAGCGAGAGGATTCAGGGGTCCGGGGAGCTGTTTTTT

abundance: NA
j_gene: TRBJ1-1
d_gene: TRBD1
v_gene: TRBV7-9
CDR3aa: CASSSLGQGRGGTEAFF
CDR3nt: TGTGCCAGCAGCTCCCTAGGACAGGGAAGGGGAGGTACTGAAGCTTTCTTT

abundance: NA
j_gene: TRBJ1-2
d_gene: NA
v_gene: TRBV19
CDR3aa: CASSIDGAVNYGYTF
CDR3nt: TGTGCCAGTAGTATAGATGGAGCAGTAAACTATGGCTACACCTTC

abundance: few
j_gene: TRBJ2-2
d_gene: NA
v_gene: TRBV7-9
CDR3aa: CASSLGAGGELFF
CDR3nt: TGTGCCAGCAGCCTGGGGGCAGGCGGGGAGCTGTTTTTT

abundance: NA
j_gene: TRBJ2-7
d_gene: TRBD2
v_gene: TRBV13
CDR3aa: CASRQGGGPYEQYF
CDR3nt: TGTGCCAGCAGGCAAGGCGGGGGGCCTTACGAGCAGTACTTC

abundance: NA
j_gene: TRBJ2-1
d_gene: TRBD2
v_gene: TRBV7-9
CDR3aa: CASSHPGTSSSYNEQFF
CDR3nt: TGTGCCAGCAGCCACCCCGGGACTAGCAGCTCCTACAATGAGCAGTTCTTC

abundance: NA
j_gene: TRBJ2-7
d_gene: TRBD1
v_gene: TRBV7-9
CDR3aa: CASSSDRDFSYEQYF
CDR3nt: TGTGCCAGCAGCTCCGACAGGGATTTTTCCTACGAGCAGTACTTC

abundance: NA
j_gene: TRBJ2-5
d_gene: NA
v_gene: TRBV6-5
CDR3aa: CASSSSGDQETQYF
CDR3nt: NA

abundance: NA
j_gene: TRBJ2-7
d_gene: NA
v_gene: TRBV29-1
CDR3aa: CSVLGGADYEQYF
CDR3nt: TGCAGCGTCCTGGGCGGGGCTGACTACGAGCAGTACTTC

abundance: few
j_gene: TRBJ2-2
d_gene: TRBD1
v_gene: TRBV11-2
CDR3aa: CASSLDRTGANTGELFF
CDR3nt: TGTGCCAGCAGCTTAGACCGGACAGGAGCGAACACCGGGGAGCTGTTTTTT

abundance: NA
j_gene: TRBJ1-2
d_gene: NA
v_gene: TRBV5-6
CDR3aa: CASSLVGQFYGYTF
CDR3nt: TGTGCCAGCAGCTTGGTGGGCCAGTTCTATGGCTACACCTTC

abundance: NA
j_gene: TRBJ2-1
d_gene: TRBD1
v_gene: TRBV5-1
CDR3aa: CASSLGTGAALNNEQFF
CDR3nt: TGCGCCAGCAGCTTGGGGACAGGGGCCGCACTGAACAATGAGCAGTTCTTC

abundance: few
j_gene: TRBJ2-3
d_gene: TRBD2
v_gene: TRBV9
CDR3aa: CASSVVVAGGPDTQYF
CDR3nt: TGTGCCAGCAGCGTAGTGGTAGCGGGAGGGCCTGATACGCAGTATTTT

abundance: NA
j_gene: TRBJ1-1
d_gene: NA
v_gene: TRBV29-1
CDR3aa: CSVIGAGGGTEAFF
CDR3nt: TGCAGCGTGATCGGCGCGGGGGGCGGGACTGAAGCTTTCTTT